The 18 T cell receptor beta chains listed next were all sequenced from one sample in a study of blood T cell repertoires in COVID-19. Using immunoSEQ multiplex PCR, the repertoire was profiled, and TCRdb retains in-frame clones only, with some absent. The data show about 270,000 clones, 75% to 90% seen once. Sequencing was done on a sample of PBMCs or T cells enriched from blood (not recorded which). The receptors come from a woman younger than 35 who had recovered from COVID-19.

In regard to this clone: Other nucleotide sequences in the sample specify the same CDR3. V usage is TRBV19 and J usage is TRBJ2-7, with D perhaps matching TRBD1 (6 bases). The CDR3 length is 14 residues. Germline lookup yields CDR1 LNHDA and CDR2 SQIVND (reference sequence). Trimming removed 3 bases at V and 0 bases at J, with 9 bases between. CDR3 bases: TGTGCCAGTAGTATTGGGGGCCTCTCCTACGAGCAGTACTTC. Protein: CASSIGGLSYEQYF. The entire variable domain, with the rest obtained from reference TRBV19 and TRBJ2-7, is as follows: DGGITQSPKYLFRKEGQNVTLSCEQNLNHDAMYWYRQDPGQGLRLIYYSQIVNDFQKGDIAEGYSVSREKKESFPLTVTSAQKNPTAFYLCASSIGGLSYEQYFGPGTRLTVT.

The sample holds one count of this clone. The chain employs TRBV19 and TRBJ1-2; D is unresolved. From germline, CDR1 is LNHDA and CDR2 SQIVND (reference sequence). The CDR3 extends over 13 amino acids. Trimming took 3 bases from V and 4 from J, leaving 9 bases between them. CDR3 DNA: TGTGCCAGTAGTATGAAAGCAGGCTATGGCTACACCTTC. This gives the protein CASSMKAGYGYTF.

The CDR3 loop reads CASSFGGEQYF. In nucleotides, the CDR3 is TGTGCCAGCAGCTTCGGCGGGGAGCAGTACTTC. The chain carries TRBV3-1 (or the pseudogene TRBV3-2) and TRBJ2-7, with D maybe TRBD2 (5 bases). CDR1 is LGHDT, CDR2 YNNKEL, per germline (reference sequence). The CDR3 spans 11 residues. V gave up 5 bases and J gave up 7 bases, with 9 bases separating them.

The V call is TRBV19, the J call TRBJ2-1; 7 bases align to TRBD2. Looked up from germline, CDR1 is LNHDA and CDR2 is SQIVND (reference sequence). With V trimmed by 7 bases and J by 4 bases, 10 bases remained unmatched. The CDR3 has 15 amino acids. This CDR3 reads CASTGGIGLYNEQFF. In DNA form, the CDR3 reads TGTGCCAGTACCGGGGGGATCGGCCTTTACAATGAGCAGTTCTTC.

V is TRBV11-3 and J is TRBJ1-1; TRBD1 agrees at 7 bases. Looked up from germline, CDR1 is SGHNT and CDR2 is YENEEA. This CDR3 is built from 13 residues. Trimming took 1 base from V and 4 from J; bases not matched to a gene: 0. The CDR3 here is CASSLAGGTEAFF. CDR3 sequence (DNA): TGTGCCAGCAGCTTAGCAGGGGGCACTGAAGCTTTCTTT. Filled out from reference TRBV11-3 and TRBJ1-1, the complete variable domain reads EAGVVQSPRYKIIEKKQPVAFWCNPISGHNTLYWYLQNLGQGPELLIRYENEEAVDDSQLPKDRFSAERLKGVDSTLKIQPAELGDSAVYLCASSLAGGTEAFFGQGTRLTVV.

This rearrangement joins TRBV6-2 or TRBV6-3 to TRBJ1-2, with 9 nucleotides matching TRBD1. The trim removed 5 bases at V and 10 bases at J, leaving 5 bases unmatched. The germline CDR1 and CDR2 sequences are MNHEY and SVGEGT. This CDR3 is 12 amino acids long. The DNA of the CDR3 is TGTGCCAGCAGTCGGGACAGGGTAGACTACACCTTC. It encodes CASSRDRVDYTF.

This rearrangement joins TRBV4-1 to TRBJ1-5; TRBD1 might be the D (6 bases). In germline, CDR1 is MGHRA, CDR2 YSYEKL. Trimming removed 3 bases from V and 0 bases from J, with 15 bases in between. The CDR3 is 17 amino acids. The CDR3 protein is CASSHAYRDTSNQPQHF. CDR3 nucleotides: TGCGCCAGCAGCCACGCTTACAGGGACACTAGCAATCAGCCCCAGCATTTT.

This clone was detected once. The chain recombines TRBV28 with TRBJ2-3; D not resolved. The CDR3 length is 11 residues. In germline, CDR1 is MDHEN, CDR2 SYDVKM. Trimming stripped 6 bases from V and 5 bases from J, with 6 bases between. CDR3 nucleotides: TGTGCCAGCAGCGCTAAAGATACGCAGTATTTT. As protein: CASSAKDTQYF.

The V call is TRBV6-5, the J call TRBJ1-2; tentatively, D is TRBD1 (5 bases). In germline, CDR1 is MNHEY, CDR2 SVGAGI. Trimming removed 7 bases at V and 3 bases at J, with 12 bases between. The CDR3 is 13 residues long. CDR3 amino acids: CASTGGKYYGYTF. The DNA for the CDR3 is TGTGCCAGCACGGGGGGGAAATACTATGGCTACACCTTC.

V and J are TRBV6-5 and TRBJ1-1; 8 positions match TRBD1. J lost 1 base, V lost 6 bases, and 4 bases had no gene match. Germline V gene sequence: CDR1 MNHEY, CDR2 SVGAGI. CDR3 length: 14 amino acids. CDR3 sequence: CASSRTGTNTEAFF. The CDR3 DNA sequence: TGTGCCAGCAGCAGGACAGGGACGAACACTGAAGCTTTCTTT.

The CDR3 DNA is TGTGCCATCAGCTCTACTAGCGGGGCCAGCACAGATACGCAGTATTTT. Translated: CAISSTSGASTDTQYF. The chain has TRBV10-3 and TRBJ2-3, with 10 bases fitting TRBD2. J lost 0 bases, V lost 6 bases, and 6 bases had no gene match. This CDR3 is built from 16 residues. Germline CDR1 is ENHRY and CDR2 is SYGVKD.

The chain links TRBV5-6 to TRBJ2-1; D not certain. This CDR3 region has 15 residues. Trimming took 0 bases from V and 10 from J, leaving 17 bases between them. The germline CDR1 and CDR2 sequences are SGHDT and YYEEEE. DNA of the CDR3: TGTGCCAGCAGCTTGGGACGTAGCTTAGTCGGAGAGCAGTTCTTC. Amino acids: CASSLGRSLVGEQFF.

This chain links TRBV10-3 with TRBJ2-1, with D possibly being TRBD2 (5 bases). The V end was cut by 7 bases, the J end by 9 bases, with 19 bases between. The CDR3 runs to 14 residues. Germline CDR1 and CDR2: ENHRY and SYGVKD. This CDR3 reads CAITNTPSEGEQFF. The DNA of the CDR3 is TGTGCCATCACCAATACTCCCTCCGAGGGTGAGCAGTTCTTC.

The genes are TRBV19 and TRBJ2-1; 8 nucleotides match TRBD1. CDR1 and CDR2 (germline): LNHDA, SQIVND (reference sequence). Unmatched junction bases numbered 6, after V lost 3 bases and J lost 5 bases. The CDR3 covers 15 residues. The CDR3 protein is CASSIDRGKDNEQFF. Written as DNA, the CDR3 is TGTGCCAGTAGTATCGACAGGGGCAAGGACAATGAGCAGTTCTTC.

The CDR3 reads CASSKGANYGYTF. DNA for the CDR3: TGTGCCAGCAGCAAGGGAGCAAACTATGGCTACACCTTC. The V and J genes are TRBV7-3 and TRBJ1-2, with D uncertain. Germline assignment: CDR1 SGHTA and CDR2 FQGTGA. The V gene lost 5 bases and the J gene lost 2 bases, with 9 bases spanning the gap. The CDR3 consists of 13 residues.

V is TRBV6-1 and J is TRBJ2-7; TRBD2 might be the D (5 bases). Germline V gene sequence: CDR1 MNHNS, CDR2 SASEGT. CDR3 length equals 14 residues. V gave up 3 bases and J gave up 0 bases, with 9 bases separating them. As DNA, the CDR3 is TGTGCCAGCAGTGAGGCGGGTTCCTCCTACGAGCAGTACTTC. This encodes CASSEAGSSYEQYF.

The rearrangement uses TRBV5-1 and TRBJ2-2; D uncertain. The CDR3 is 15 amino acids. The V gene lost 1 base and the J gene lost 6 bases, with 13 bases spanning the gap. Germline V gene data show CDR1 as SGHRS and CDR2 as YFSETQ. The CDR3 reads CASSLPPPNAGELFF. The CDR3 nucleotides read TGCGCCAGCAGCTTGCCTCCTCCTAACGCCGGGGAGCTGTTTTTT.

Written as DNA, the CDR3 is TGTGCCAGCAGCTTGGTCACAGGCGGTTCACCCCTCCACTTT. Translation: CASSLVTGGSPLHF. V is TRBV5-6 and J is TRBJ1-6, with a tentative D call TRBD1 (5 bases). The V gene lost 0 bases and the J gene lost 9 bases, with 10 bases spanning the gap. CDR1 is SGHDT and CDR2 is YYEEEE in the germline V gene. This CDR3 has 14 residues.